The present TCR beta chain was sequenced within a study of blood T cell repertoires in COVID-19. At the level of the study: Acute and convalescent COVID-19 samples came from the United States, Italy and Spain. PBMCs, B-cell-depleted T cells, or T cells were the source of the cDNA or gDNA that made up the material.

In the authors' methods: Using reference gene primer amplification, nucleated cell counts were estimated. Using immunoSEQ multiplex PCR, the repertoire was profiled, and TCRdb retains in-frame clones only, with some absent. From that table come the V and J calls and clone size; the DNA was used to work out D and trimming. Of roughly 230,000 clones listed, almost 85% are singletons. V gave up 0 bases and J gave up 2 bases, with 8 bases separating them. CDR3 size: 15 residues. Germline V lookup: CDR1 SGDLS, CDR2 YYNGEE. The specimen was peripheral blood. The rearrangement links TRBV9 to TRBJ2-2; D may be TRBD1 (6 bases). The clonotype comes from a man aged 45-65 years with acute or convalescent COVID-19. CDR3 coding DNA: TGTGCCAGCAGCGTAGGGGACAAAAACACCGGGGAGCTGTTTTTT. Its protein product is CASSVGDKNTGELFF. The whole variable domain, remainder taken from reference TRBV9 and TRBJ2-2, is DSGVTQTPKHLITATGQRVTLRCSPRSGDLSVYWYQQSLDQGLQFLIQYYNGEERAKGNILERFSAQQFPDLHSELNLSSLELGDSALYFCASSVGDKNTGELFFGEGSRLTVL.